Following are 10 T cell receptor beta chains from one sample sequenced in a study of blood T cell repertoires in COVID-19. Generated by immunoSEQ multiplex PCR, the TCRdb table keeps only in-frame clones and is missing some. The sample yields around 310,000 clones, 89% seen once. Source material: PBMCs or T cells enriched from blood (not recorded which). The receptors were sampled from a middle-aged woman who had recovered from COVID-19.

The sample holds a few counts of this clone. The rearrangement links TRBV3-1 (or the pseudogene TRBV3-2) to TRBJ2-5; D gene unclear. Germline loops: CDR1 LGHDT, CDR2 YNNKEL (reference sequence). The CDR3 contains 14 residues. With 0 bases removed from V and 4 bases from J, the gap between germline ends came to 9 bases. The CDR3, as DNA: TGTGCCAGCAGCCAAGAGCTAGTTGGAGAGACCCAGTACTTC. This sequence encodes CASSQELVGETQYF.

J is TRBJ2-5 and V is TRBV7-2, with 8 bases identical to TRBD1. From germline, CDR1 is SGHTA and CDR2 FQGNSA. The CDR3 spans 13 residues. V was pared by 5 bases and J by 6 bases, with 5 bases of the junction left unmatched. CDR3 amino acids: CASSADRGKTQYF. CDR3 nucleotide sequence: TGTGCCAGCAGCGCCGACAGGGGAAAGACCCAGTACTTC.

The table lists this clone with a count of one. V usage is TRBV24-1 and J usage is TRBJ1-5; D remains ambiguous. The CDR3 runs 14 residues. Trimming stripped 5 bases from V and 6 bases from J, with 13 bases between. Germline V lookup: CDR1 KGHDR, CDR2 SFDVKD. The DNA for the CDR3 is TGTGCCACCAGTGCCCCAGGCGACGCTCAGCCCCAGCATTTT. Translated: CATSAPGDAQPQHF.

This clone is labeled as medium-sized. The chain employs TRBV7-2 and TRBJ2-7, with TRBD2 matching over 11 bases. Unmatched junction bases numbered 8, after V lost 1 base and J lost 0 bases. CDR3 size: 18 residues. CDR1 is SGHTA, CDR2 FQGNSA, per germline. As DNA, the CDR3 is TGTGCCAGCAGCTTAGTCTCGTTAGCGGGAGGGAGCTCCTACGAGCAGTACTTC. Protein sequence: CASSLVSLAGGSSYEQYF.

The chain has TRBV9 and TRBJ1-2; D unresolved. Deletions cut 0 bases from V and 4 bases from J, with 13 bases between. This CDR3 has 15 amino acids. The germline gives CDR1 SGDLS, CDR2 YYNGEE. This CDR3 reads CASSVDPSVSYGYTF. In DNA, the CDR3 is TGTGCCAGCAGCGTAGATCCTAGCGTTTCCTATGGCTACACCTTC.

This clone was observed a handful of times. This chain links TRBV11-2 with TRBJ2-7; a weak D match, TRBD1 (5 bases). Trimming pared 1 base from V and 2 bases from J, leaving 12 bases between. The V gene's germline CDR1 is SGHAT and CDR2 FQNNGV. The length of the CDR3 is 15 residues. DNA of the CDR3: TGTGCCAGCAGCTTAGGAGGCAGGGCCGCCTACGAGCAGTACTTC. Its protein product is CASSLGGRAAYEQYF.

CDR3 sequence: CASSKTPQRVYEQYF. The CDR3 DNA sequence: TGTGCCAGCAGCAAAACACCACAGAGAGTTTACGAGCAGTACTTC. This chain uses TRBV21-1 with TRBJ2-7; the table's D call, TRBD1, has no DNA check behind it. TRBV21-1 represents a pseudogene. This CDR3 region has 15 residues.

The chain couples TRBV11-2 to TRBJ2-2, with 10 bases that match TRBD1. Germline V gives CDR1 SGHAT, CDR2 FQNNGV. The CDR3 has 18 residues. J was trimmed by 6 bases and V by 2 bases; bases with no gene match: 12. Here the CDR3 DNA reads TGTGCCAGCAGCTTAAAGAGTCTAGTGGGACAGGGGCCCGGGGAGCTGTTTTTT. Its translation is CASSLKSLVGQGPGELFF.

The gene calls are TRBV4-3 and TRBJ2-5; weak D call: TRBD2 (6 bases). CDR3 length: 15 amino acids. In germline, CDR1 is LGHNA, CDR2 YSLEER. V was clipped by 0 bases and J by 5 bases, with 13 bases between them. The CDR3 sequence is CASSQDGRERETQYF. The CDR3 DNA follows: TGCGCCAGCAGCCAAGATGGACGGGAGCGGGAGACCCAGTACTTC.

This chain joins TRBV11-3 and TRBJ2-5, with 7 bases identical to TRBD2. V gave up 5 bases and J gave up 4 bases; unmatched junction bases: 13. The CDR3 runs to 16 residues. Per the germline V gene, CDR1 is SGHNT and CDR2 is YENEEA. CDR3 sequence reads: CASSPVRGGPIETQYF. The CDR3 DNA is TGTGCCAGCAGCCCAGTAAGGGGAGGGCCGATAGAGACCCAGTACTTC. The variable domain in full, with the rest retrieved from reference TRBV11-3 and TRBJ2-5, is EAGVVQSPRYKIIEKKQPVAFWCNPISGHNTLYWYLQNLGQGPELLIRYENEEAVDDSQLPKDRFSAERLKGVDSTLKIQPAELGDSAVYLCASSPVRGGPIETQYFGPGTRLLVL.